This TCR beta chain was sequenced during a study of T cells in Graves' hyperthyroidism and ophthalmopathy. This clonotype was seen a few times. There were TCR beta CDR3 regions amplified from RNA transcripts. When the TCR CDR3 underwent first-round RT-PCR, the HTBI primer set was used. From the multiplex PCR reads, TCRdb called clonotypes with MiXCR, one entry per CDR3 protein. In the table there are about 600,000 distinct CDR3 sequences, 13% to 15% of which are singletons. Germline V gene sequence: CDR1 DFQATT, CDR2 SNEGSKA (reference sequence). CDR3 length equals 14 residues. Losses at the gene ends were 5 bases for V and 4 bases for J; bases not matched to a gene: 8.

Input material: blood. This chain connects TRBV20-1 to TRBJ2-5; 9 bases agree with TRBD2. This TCR was sampled from a woman aged 18-29 years with Graves' ophthalmopathy. This CDR3 reads CSADSGRPVETQYF. CDR3 in DNA: TGCAGTGCTGATAGCGGGAGACCTGTAGAGACCCAGTACTTC.